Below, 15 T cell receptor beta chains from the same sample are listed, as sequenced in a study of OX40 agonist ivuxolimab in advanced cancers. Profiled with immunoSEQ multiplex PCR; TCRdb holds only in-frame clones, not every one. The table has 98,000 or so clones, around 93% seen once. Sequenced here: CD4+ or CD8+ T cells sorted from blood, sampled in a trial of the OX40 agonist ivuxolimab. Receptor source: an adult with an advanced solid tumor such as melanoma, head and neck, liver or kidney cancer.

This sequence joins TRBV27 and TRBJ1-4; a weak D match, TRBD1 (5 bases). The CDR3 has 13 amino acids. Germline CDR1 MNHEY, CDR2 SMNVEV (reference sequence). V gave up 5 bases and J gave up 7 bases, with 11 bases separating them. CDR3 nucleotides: TGTGCCAGCAGTCTCACGCAGGGTGAAAAACTGTTTTTT. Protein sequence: CASSLTQGEKLFF.

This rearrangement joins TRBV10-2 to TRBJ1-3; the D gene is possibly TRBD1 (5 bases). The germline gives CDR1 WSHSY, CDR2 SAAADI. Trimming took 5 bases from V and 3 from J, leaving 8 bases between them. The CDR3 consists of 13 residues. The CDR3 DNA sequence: TGCGCCAGCAGTACGGGGGTTGGAAACACCATATATTTT. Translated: CASSTGVGNTIYF.

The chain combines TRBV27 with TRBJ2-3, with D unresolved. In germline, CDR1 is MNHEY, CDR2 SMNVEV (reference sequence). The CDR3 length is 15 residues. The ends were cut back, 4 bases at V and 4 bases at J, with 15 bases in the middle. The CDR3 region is CASSSFRTTPDTQYF. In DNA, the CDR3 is TGTGCCAGCAGTTCTTTCAGGACCACCCCAGATACGCAGTATTTT.

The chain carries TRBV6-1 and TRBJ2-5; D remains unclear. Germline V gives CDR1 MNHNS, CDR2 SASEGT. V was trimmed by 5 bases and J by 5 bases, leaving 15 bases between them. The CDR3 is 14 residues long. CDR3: CASSPTTLGETQYF. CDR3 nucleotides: TGTGCCAGCAGTCCAACTACCTTGGGCGAGACCCAGTACTTC.

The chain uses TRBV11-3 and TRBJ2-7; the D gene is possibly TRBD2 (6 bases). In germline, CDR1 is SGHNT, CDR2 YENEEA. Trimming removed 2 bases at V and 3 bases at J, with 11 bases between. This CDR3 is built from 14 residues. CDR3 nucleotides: TGTGCCAGCAGCTTAAAGGAGGACTACTACGAGCAGTACTTC. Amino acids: CASSLKEDYYEQYF.

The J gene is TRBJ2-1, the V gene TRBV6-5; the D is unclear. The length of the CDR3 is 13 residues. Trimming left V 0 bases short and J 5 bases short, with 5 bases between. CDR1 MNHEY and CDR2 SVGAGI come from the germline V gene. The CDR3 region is CASSYSKNNEQFF. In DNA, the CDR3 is TGTGCCAGCAGTTACTCGAAAAACAATGAGCAGTTCTTC.

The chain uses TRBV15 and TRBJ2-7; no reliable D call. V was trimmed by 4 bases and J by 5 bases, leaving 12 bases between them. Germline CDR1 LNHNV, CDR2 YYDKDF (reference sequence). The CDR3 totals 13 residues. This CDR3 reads CATSKEQSHEQYF. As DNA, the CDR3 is TGTGCCACCAGCAAGGAACAGTCCCACGAGCAGTACTTC.

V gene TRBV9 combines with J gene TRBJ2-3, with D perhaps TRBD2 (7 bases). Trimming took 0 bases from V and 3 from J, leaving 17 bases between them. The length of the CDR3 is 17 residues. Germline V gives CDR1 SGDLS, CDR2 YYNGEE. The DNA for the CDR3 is TGTGCCAGCAGCGTAGACCGGTGGGGGGGGCGGACAGATACGCAGTATTTT. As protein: CASSVDRWGGRTDTQYF.

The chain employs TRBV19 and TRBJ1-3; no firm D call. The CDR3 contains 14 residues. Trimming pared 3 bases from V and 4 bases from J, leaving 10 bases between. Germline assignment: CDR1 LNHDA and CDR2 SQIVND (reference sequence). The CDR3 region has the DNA TGTGCCAGTAGTATGGACTTACGGGGAAACACCATATATTTT. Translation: CASSMDLRGNTIYF.

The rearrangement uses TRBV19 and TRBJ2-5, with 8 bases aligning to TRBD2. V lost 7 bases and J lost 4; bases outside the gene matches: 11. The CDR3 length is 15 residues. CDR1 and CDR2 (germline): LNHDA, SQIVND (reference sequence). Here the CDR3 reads CASTQTGLAGETQYF. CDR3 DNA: TGTGCCAGTACCCAAACCGGACTAGCCGGAGAGACCCAGTACTTC.

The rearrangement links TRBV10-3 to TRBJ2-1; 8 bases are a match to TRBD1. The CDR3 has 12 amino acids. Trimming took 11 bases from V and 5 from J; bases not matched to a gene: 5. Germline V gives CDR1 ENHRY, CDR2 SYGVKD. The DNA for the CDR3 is TGTGCCGCCCGGACAGGGAACAATGAGCAGTTCTTC. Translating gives CAARTGNNEQFF.

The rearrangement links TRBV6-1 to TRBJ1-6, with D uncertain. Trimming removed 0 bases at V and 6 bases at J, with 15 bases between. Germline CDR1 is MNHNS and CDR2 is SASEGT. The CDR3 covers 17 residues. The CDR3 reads CASSEALTGRPNSPLHF. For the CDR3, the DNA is TGTGCCAGCAGTGAAGCGCTTACGGGCAGGCCTAATTCACCCCTCCACTTT.

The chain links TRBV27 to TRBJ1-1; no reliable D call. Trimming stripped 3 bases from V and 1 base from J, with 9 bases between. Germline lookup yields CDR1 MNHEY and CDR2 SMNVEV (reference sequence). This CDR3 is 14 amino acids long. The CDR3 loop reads CASSFQAQNTEAFF. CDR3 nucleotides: TGTGCCAGCAGTTTCCAAGCCCAGAACACTGAAGCTTTCTTT.

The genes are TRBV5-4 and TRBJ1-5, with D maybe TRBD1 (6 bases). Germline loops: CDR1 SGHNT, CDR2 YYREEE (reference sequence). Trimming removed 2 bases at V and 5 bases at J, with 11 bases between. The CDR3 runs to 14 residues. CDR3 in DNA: TGTGCCAGCAGCTTCAGGGGCGGAGATCAGCCCCAGCATTTT. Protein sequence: CASSFRGGDQPQHF.

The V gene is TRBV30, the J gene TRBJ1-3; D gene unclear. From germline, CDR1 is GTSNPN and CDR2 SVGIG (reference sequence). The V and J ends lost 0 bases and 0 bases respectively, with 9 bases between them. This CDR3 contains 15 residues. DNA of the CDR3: TGTGCCTGGAGTGTAGGAGGGAGCTCTGGAAACACCATATATTTT. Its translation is CAWSVGGSSGNTIYF. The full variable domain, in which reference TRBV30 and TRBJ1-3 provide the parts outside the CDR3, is SQTIHQWPATLVQPVGSPLSLECTVEGTSNPNLYWYRQAAGRGLQLLFYSVGIGQISSEVPQNLSASRPQDRQFILSSKKLLLSDSGFYLCAWSVGGSSGNTIYFGEGSWLTVV.